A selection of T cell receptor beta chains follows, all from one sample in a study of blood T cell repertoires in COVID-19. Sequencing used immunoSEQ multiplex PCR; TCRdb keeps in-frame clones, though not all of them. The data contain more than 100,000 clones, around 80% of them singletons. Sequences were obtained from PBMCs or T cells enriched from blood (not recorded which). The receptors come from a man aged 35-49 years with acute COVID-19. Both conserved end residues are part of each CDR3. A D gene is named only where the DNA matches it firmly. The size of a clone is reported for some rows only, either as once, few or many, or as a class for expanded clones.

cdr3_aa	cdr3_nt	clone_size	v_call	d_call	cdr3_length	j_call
CATKSDMNTEAFF	TGTGCCACGAAATCCGACATGAACACTGAAGCTTTCTTT	NA	TRBV15	NA	13	TRBJ1-1
CASSFRQSPNEKLFF	TGTGCCAGCAGCTTCAGACAGAGTCCTAATGAAAAACTGTTTTTT	NA	TRBV9	NA	15	TRBJ1-4
CACADISDEKLFF	TGTGCCTGCGCGGACATCTCAGATGAAAAACTGTTTTTT	NA	TRBV30	NA	13	TRBJ1-4
CASSFLANYGYTF	TGTGCCAGCAGTTTTCTAGCTAACTATGGCTACACCTTC	NA	TRBV12-3/TRBV12-4	NA	13	TRBJ1-2
CASSQGAPREQYF	TGTGCCAGCTCACAGGGGGCGCCGCGGGAGCAGTACTTC	few	TRBV19	TRBD1	13	TRBJ2-7
CSVESAGGGTQYF	TGCAGCGTTGAATCGGCGGGGGGAGGTACGCAGTATTTT	NA	TRBV29-1	TRBD2	13	TRBJ2-3
CASSLSVGLAGGNEQFF	TGTGCCAGCAGTTTATCAGTCGGGCTAGCGGGGGGCAATGAGCAGTTCTTC	NA	TRBV27	TRBD2	17	TRBJ2-1
CASSVSGGGTDTQYF	TGTGCCAGCAGCGTTAGCGGGGGGGGGACAGATACGCAGTATTTT	NA	TRBV11-2	TRBD2	15	TRBJ2-3
CATSGTRGPGDTQYF	TGTGCCACCAGCGGCACTAGGGGGCCAGGAGATACGCAGTATTTT	once	TRBV15	TRBD1	15	TRBJ2-3
CATGTSGATLQYF	TGTGCCACGGGGACTAGCGGGGCCACCTTGCAGTATTTT	NA	TRBV24-1	TRBD2	13	TRBJ2-3
CASSQRDYGYTF	TGTGCCAGCAGCCAACGGGACTATGGCTACACCTTC	NA	TRBV7-2	NA	12	TRBJ1-2
CASSLGRIAGDTQYF	TGTGCCAGCAGCCTAGGGAGAATAGCGGGAGATACGCAGTATTTT	NA	TRBV7-9	TRBD2	15	TRBJ2-3
CATSAGGVRTEAFF	TGTGCCACCAGTGCAGGGGGCGTTAGGACTGAAGCTTTCTTT	NA	TRBV24-1	TRBD1	14	TRBJ1-1
CSVDRNTEAFF	TGCAGCGTTGACAGGAACACTGAAGCTTTCTTT	NA	TRBV29-1	NA	11	TRBJ1-1
CASSQETGRGYTF	TGTGCCAGCAGCCAAGAAACAGGGCGCGGCTACACCTTC	NA	TRBV4-2	NA	13	TRBJ1-2
CASSQDRGTSSTDTQYF	TGTGCCAGCAGCCAAGATCGAGGGACTAGTAGCACAGATACGCAGTATTTT	NA	TRBV3-1/TRBV3-2	TRBD2	17	TRBJ2-3
CASSPFTDTQYF	TGTGCCAGCAGTCCCTTTACAGATACGCAGTATTTT	once	TRBV7-6	NA	12	TRBJ2-3
CASSLGGGLSTDTQYF	TGTGCCAGCAGCTTGGGCGGGGGGCTTAGCACAGATACGCAGTATTTT	NA	TRBV5-4	TRBD2	16	TRBJ2-3
CASSPKQGIFTDTQYF	TGCGCCAGCAGTCCAAAGCAGGGTATCTTCACAGATACGCAGTATTTT	NA	TRBV23-1	NA	16	TRBJ2-3
CASSQDLGIAGINEQFF	TGTGCCAGCAGCCAAGATCTCGGGATAGCGGGTATCAATGAGCAGTTCTTC	NA	TRBV3-1/TRBV3-2	TRBD2	17	TRBJ2-1